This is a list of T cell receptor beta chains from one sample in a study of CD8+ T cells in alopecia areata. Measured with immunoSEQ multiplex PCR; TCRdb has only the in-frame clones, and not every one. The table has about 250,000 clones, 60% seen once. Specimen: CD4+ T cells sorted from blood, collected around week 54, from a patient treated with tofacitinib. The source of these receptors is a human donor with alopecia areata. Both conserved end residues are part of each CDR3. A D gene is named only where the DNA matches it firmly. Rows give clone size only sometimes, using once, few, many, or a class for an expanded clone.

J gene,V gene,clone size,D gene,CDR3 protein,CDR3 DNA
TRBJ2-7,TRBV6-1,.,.,CASTYNYEQYF,TGTGCCAGCACTTACAACTACGAGCAGTACTTC
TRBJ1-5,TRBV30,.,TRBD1,CAWSGDRGPSWGQPQHF,TGTGCCTGGAGTGGGGACAGGGGTCCCTCATGGGGTCAGCCCCAGCATTTT
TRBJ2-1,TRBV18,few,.,CASSTQNEQFF,TGTGCCAGCTCAACACAGAATGAGCAGTTCTTC
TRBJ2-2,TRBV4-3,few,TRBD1,CASSRGDRAQDTGELFF,TGCGCCAGCAGCCGGGGCGACAGGGCCCAGGACACCGGGGAGCTGTTTTTT
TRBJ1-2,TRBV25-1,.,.,CASSGGYGYTF,TGTGCCAGCTCCGGGGGCTATGGCTACACCTTC
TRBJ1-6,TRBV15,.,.,CATSGRINSPLHF,TGTGCCACCAGTGGCCGGATTAATTCACCCCTCCACTTT
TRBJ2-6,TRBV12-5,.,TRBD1,CASGRQGFANVLTF,TGTGCTAGTGGTCGACAGGGCTTCGCCAACGTCCTGACTTTC
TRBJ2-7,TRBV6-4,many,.,CASRDPSVWGVWVYSYEQYF,TGTGCCAGCAGGGACCCCTCCGTGTGGGGGGTTTGGGTTTACTCCTACGAGCAGTACTTC
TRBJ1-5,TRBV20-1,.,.,CSAAEGQPQHF,TGCAGTGCGGCGGAGGGGCAGCCCCAGCATTTT
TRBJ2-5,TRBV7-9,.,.,CASKKETQYF,TGTGCCAGCAAAAAAGAGACCCAGTACTTC